This T cell receptor beta chain was sequenced during a study of T-cell memory formation after mild COVID-19. Whole-study findings and limits: A second wave expanding day 15 to 37 was CD4+-biased; contracting clones were balanced. Clonal second-wave expansions that peaked on day 37 had unconfirmed SARS-CoV-2 specificity. Cross-reactive memory seemingly joined, as some responding clones were found in pre-infection memory.

This clonotype was seen a few times. Its matching antigen is unknown. Each CDR3 protein gets one entry after TCRdb re-called the 5' RACE reads with MiXCR. The sample has around 250,000 distinct CDR3 sequences; around 15% are singletons. The specimen sequenced was PBMCs or a T cell subset sorted from them (not recorded which). The sequence derives from a man aged 18 to 30 who had mild COVID-19 (a few samples of this study predate the infection). Cell type and time point are not known.

For the CDR3, the DNA is TGTGCCAGCAGTTTGGCCGCCGGAGAGGTGGATGAGCAGTTCTTC. This codes for CASSLAAGEVDEQFF. The chain is built from TRBV27 and TRBJ2-1; D is undetermined. Between the trimmed V and J ends, which lost 3 bases and 8 bases, there was a span of 17 bases. The CDR3 sequence is 15 residues long. Germline V gene sequence: CDR1 MNHEY, CDR2 SMNVEV (reference sequence).